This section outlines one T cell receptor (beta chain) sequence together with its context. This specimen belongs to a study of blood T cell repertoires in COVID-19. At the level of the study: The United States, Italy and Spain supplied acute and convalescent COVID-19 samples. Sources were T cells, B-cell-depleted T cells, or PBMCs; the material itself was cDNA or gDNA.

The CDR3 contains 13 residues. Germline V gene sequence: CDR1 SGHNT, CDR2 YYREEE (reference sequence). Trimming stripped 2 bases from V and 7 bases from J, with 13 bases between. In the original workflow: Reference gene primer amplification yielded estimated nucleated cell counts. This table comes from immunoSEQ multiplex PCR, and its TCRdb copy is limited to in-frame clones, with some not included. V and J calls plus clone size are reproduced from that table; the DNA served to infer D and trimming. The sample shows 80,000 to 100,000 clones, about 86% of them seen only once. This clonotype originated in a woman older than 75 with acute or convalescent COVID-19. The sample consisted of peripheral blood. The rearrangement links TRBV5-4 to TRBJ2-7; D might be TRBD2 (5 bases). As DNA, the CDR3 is TGTGCCAGCAGCTTCCCCTCTACGGGGGAGCAGTACTTC. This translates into CASSFPSTGEQYF.